This T cell receptor (beta chain) comes out of a study of blood T cell repertoires in COVID-19. Patients at the Seattle site were enrolled during active infection and followed longitudinally. Original processing methods: Nucleated cell counts were estimated from reference gene primer amplification. The data were produced by immunoSEQ multiplex PCR, yet TCRdb's version contains in-frame clones alone and is incomplete. The DNA was the basis for D and trimming; V, J and clone size are from that table. Here the sample spans more than 300,000 clones, 88% being singletons. V was trimmed by 2 bases and J by 0 bases, leaving 17 bases between them. The CDR3 is 17 amino acids. Germline lookup yields CDR1 MDHEN and CDR2 SYDVKM.

Sequenced input: peripheral blood. The chain links TRBV28 to TRBJ2-7; D may be TRBD1 (5 bases). The clonotype originates from a woman between 65 and 79 years old with COVID-19, enrolled during active disease. The CDR3 sequence is CASSLTPWGISSYEQYF. CDR3 DNA: TGTGCCAGCAGTTTAACCCCTTGGGGCATTAGCTCCTACGAGCAGTACTTC.